This T cell receptor (beta chain) was observed in a study of T cells after posttransplantation cyclophosphamide. Broader study findings: Donor-recipient repertoire similarity was low at 1-2 months, rising over year one. Recipient CMV seropositivity and CMV reactivation strongly tracked TRB clonality. Blood and skin or GI T cell repertoires showed limited TRB overlap.

For this clone: What it binds is not known.

Some clones are missing from TCRdb's copy, which holds only in-frame ones; the method was immunoSEQ multiplex PCR. The profile shows approximately 28,000 clones, 75% to 95% of them singletons. The naive gate required viable CD3+CD4+ or CD3+CD8+ cells with CCR7+CD45RA+CD45RO-CD95-CD27+CD28+ phenotype. The related graft donor's blood sample was taken on the day of bone marrow donation. The clonotype was recovered from a woman aged 55-75 years in good health, CMV-negative, and a related stem cell transplant donor. Sequencing was carried out using naive CD4+ T cells sorted from PBMCs.

The CDR3 coding sequence is TGTGCCAGCAGTCTGGACAGGGGGCTAGTGAACACTGAAGCTTTCTTT. Amino acid sequence: CASSLDRGLVNTEAFF. The chain combines TRBV5-6 with TRBJ1-1; 11 bases align to TRBD1. Per germline, CDR1 SGHDT and CDR2 YYEEEE. Unmatched junction bases numbered 6, after V lost 5 bases and J lost 0 bases. CDR3 length: 16 amino acids.